These T cell receptor beta chains were read from a single sample in a study of blood T cells in healthy people across ages. Each CDR3 protein is one row after TCRdb ran MiXCR on the 5' RACE reads. Here the sample spans about 1.6 million distinct CDR3 sequences, 30% to 40% being singletons. Sequencing was performed on blood. The receptor source for this set is a woman aged 25 to 39 in good health. CDR3s include the opening cysteine and the closing phenylalanine or tryptophan. D genes are given only for firm matches. Clone size, where shown, is once, few, many, or a class for clones that have expanded.

cdr3_nt cdr3_aa j_call v_call clone_size d_call
TGTGCCAGCAGCTACCACTCAGGACAGGGAGAGGAGACCCAGTACTTC CASSYHSGQGEETQYF TRBJ2-5 TRBV12-3/TRBV12-4 many TRBD1
TGTGCCAGCAGTGAGTCAGTGGGAGCTAATGAAAAACTGTTTTTT CASSESVGANEKLFF TRBJ1-4 TRBV6-1 - -
TGTGCCAGCACCCCCGGGGTGGCCCTCTTGCAAGAGACCCAGTACTTC CASTPGVALLQETQYF TRBJ2-5 TRBV3-1 - -
TGTGCCAACAGCTTAACCCGGGTGGATACGCAGTATTTT CANSLTRVDTQYF TRBJ2-3 TRBV5-5 - -
TGTGCCAGCAGCTTAGGTCTAGCTTTATACAATGAGCAGTTCTTC CASSLGLALYNEQFF TRBJ2-1 TRBV7-6 few -
TGCGCCAGCAGCTTCGCCCAGACGGGCACTGAAGCTTTCTTT CASSFAQTGTEAFF TRBJ1-1 TRBV5-1 - -
TGTGCCAGCAGTGAACTAGGAGGTAAAGCTTTCTTT CASSELGGKAFF TRBJ1-1 TRBV6-1 - -
TGTGCCAGCAGCCCAAGGACTAAGCGGGGCTACAATGAGCAGTTCTTC CASSPRTKRGYNEQFF TRBJ2-1 TRBV7-3 - TRBD2
TGTGCCAGCAGCCCCCGACTAGCGGGAGCTCCCTACGAGCAGTACTTC CASSPRLAGAPYEQYF TRBJ2-7 TRBV7-9 few TRBD2
TGTGCCAGCAGTTACGGGATCATGAACACTGAAGCTTTCTTT CASSYGIMNTEAFF TRBJ1-1 TRBV6-5 - -
TGTGCCAGCAGTTTCGGTGGTAAACAGCCCCAGCATTTT CASSFGGKQPQHF TRBJ1-5 TRBV27 - -
TGCGCCAGCAGCCAGCTCCATAGACCGCAAGAGACCCAGTACTTC CASSQLHRPQETQYF TRBJ2-5 TRBV4-1 many -
TGTGCCAGCAGTTCCATCTTTAGGACTAGCGGGAGTCCCGCCGAAAAAGAGACCCAGTACTTC CASSSIFRTSGSPAEKETQYF TRBJ2-5 TRBV6-2/TRBV6-3 few TRBD2
TGTGCCAGCAGCCAAGGGCACCATTACGAGCAGTACTTC CASSQGHHYEQYF TRBJ2-7 TRBV14 - -
TGTGCCAGTAGTGAGTCCAAGGGGCAGGTTAAAGGCTACACCTTC CASSESKGQVKGYTF TRBJ1-2 TRBV19 - -
TGCGCCAGCAGCTTGAGCCCACTAGCCTCACAACCCGATGAGCAGTACTTC CASSLSPLASQPDEQYF TRBJ2-5 TRBV5-1 few -
TGTGCCAGCAGGTTTAGTGGGACCGGTGAGACCCAGTACTTC CASRFSGTGETQYF TRBJ2-5 TRBV28 once -
TGCGCCAGCAGCTATAATCGCGAGCAGTACTTC CASSYNREQYF TRBJ2-7 TRBV4-1 - -
TGCAGTGCTAGTGCCGACAGGGGCTCAGATACGCAGTATTTT CSASADRGSDTQYF TRBJ2-3 TRBV20-1 - TRBD1
TGCGCCAGCAGCTTGGCACAGGGACTCGAGCAGTACTTC CASSLAQGLEQYF TRBJ2-7 TRBV5-1 - -
TGCGCCAGCAGCCAATTTGGACTAGCAGTTTCGGAGACCCAGTACTTC CASSQFGLAVSETQYF TRBJ2-5 TRBV4-1 few TRBD2
TGCGCCAGCAGCCATGGTCGACTAGCGGGGGGCCCGTACCAAGAGACCCAGTACTTC CASSHGRLAGGPYQETQYF TRBJ2-5 TRBV4-1 - TRBD2
TGCAGTGCTAGAGATGGGATAGGCTACGAGCAGTACTTC CSARDGIGYEQYF TRBJ2-7 TRBV20-1 once -
TGTGCCAGCAGGAAACAGGGGGAGGCCTTGAATTCACCCCTCCACTTT CASRKQGEALNSPLHF TRBJ1-6 TRBV3-1 - TRBD1
TGTGCCACCAGTGATTCCCCTCGGGGGTCAGGGGAGCTGTTTTTT CATSDSPRGSGELFF TRBJ2-2 TRBV24-1 few -
TGCAGTGCTAGAGAACGGGGTGAAAAACTGTTTTTT CSARERGEKLFF TRBJ1-4 TRBV20-1 few -
TGTGCCAGCAGGGTGGGACAGGGGGCAACTAATGAAAAACTGTTTTTT CASRVGQGATNEKLFF TRBJ1-4 TRBV2 once TRBD1
TGTGCCAGCAGTTTGTTACTATCCCCTACCAATGAGCAGTTCTTC CASSLLLSPTNEQFF TRBJ2-1 TRBV27 few -
TGCGCCAGCAGCTCGACCGGGACAGTCTCCTACGGGCAGTACTTC CASSSTGTVSYGQYF TRBJ2-5 TRBV5-1 - TRBD1
TGTGCCAGCAGCAGTACCGATTTTCGGACAGGGGGCTTGGATGAGCAGTTCTTC CASSSTDFRTGGLDEQFF TRBJ2-1 TRBV13 - TRBD1
TGCAGCGTTGAACTCGGGGTTACCCGGACAGGGAACTACGAGCAGTACTTC CSVELGVTRTGNYEQYF TRBJ2-7 TRBV29-1 many TRBD1
TGCGCCAGCAGCCGCCTAGCCCAGGGAAACAATCAGCCCCAGCATTTT CASSRLAQGNNQPQHF TRBJ1-5 TRBV4-1 few -
TGTGCCAGCTTCCAGCCAAGCCAAGAGACCCAGTACTTC CASFQPSQETQYF TRBJ2-5 TRBV7-8 few -
TGTGCCCTCATCTTTCCAGCGGGAAGAGCCGGGGATGAGCAGTTCTTC CALIFPAGRAGDEQFF TRBJ2-1 TRBV7-9 - TRBD2
TGCGCCAGCAGCTTCGGACAGGGCCCAGATACGCAGTATTTT CASSFGQGPDTQYF TRBJ2-3 TRBV7-3 many TRBD1
TGTGCCAGCAGCCAAGTTGTCTCGGCAACTAGTGGCTACACCTTC CASSQVVSATSGYTF TRBJ1-2 TRBV4-2 - -
TGCAGTGCTAGAGGTGGGGCTGAAGCTTTCTTT CSARGGAEAFF TRBJ1-1 TRBV20-1 few -
TGCGCCAGCAAACAGGGAATGACAGATACGCAGTATTTT CASKQGMTDTQYF TRBJ2-3 TRBV10-1 - -
TGTGCCAGCAGCAGAACCCGATACAGGGGGACAATCCCACTCTATGGCTACACCTTC CASSRTRYRGTIPLYGYTF TRBJ1-2 TRBV14 - TRBD1
TGCGCCAGCAGCCAAGTATTTTCAGAAAACTATGGCTACACCTTC CASSQVFSENYGYTF TRBJ1-2 TRBV4-1 few -
TGCAGTACCGGACTGGGTAGCACAGATACGCAGTATTTT CSTGLGSTDTQYF TRBJ2-3 TRBV20-1 few -
TGCAGTGCCCCCGGGACTAGCGGGTTCTACGAGCAGTACTTC CSAPGTSGFYEQYF TRBJ2-7 TRBV20-1 - TRBD2
TGTGCCAGCAGCCAGGGACTAGCGGGAGGGCGCGAGCAGTACTTC CASSQGLAGGREQYF TRBJ2-7 TRBV4-2 many TRBD2
TGTGCCAGCACTCACGCCAGGGACACCGGGTACGAGCGGTACTTC CASTHARDTGYERYF TRBJ2-4 TRBV6-6 - -